The 22 T cell receptor beta chains given below trace back to one sample, sequenced in a study of T cell repertoires in cytomegalovirus infection. TCRdb passed the reads through MiXCR, listing each CDR3 protein once. The sample has about 490,000 distinct CDR3 sequences, approximately 11% seen once. Sequenced sample: PBMCs. Receptors were obtained from a human donor in good health (CMV status not recorded). Some clones in this sample may be carry-over from other donors' samples.

In its sample, this clonotype was seen many times. The genes are TRBV29-1 and TRBJ1-2; TRBD1 agrees at 10 bases. CDR3 size: 15 residues. CDR1 is SQVTM, CDR2 ANQGSEA, per germline. The trim removed 3 bases at V and 7 bases at J, leaving 11 bases unmatched. In nucleotides, the CDR3 is TGCAGCGTTGAGTATTACGGGGACAGGGGAGGTGGCTACACCTTC. Its translation is CSVEYYGDRGGGYTF.

This clonotype was recorded many times. The CDR3 reads CASSLASGPGANVLTF. The CDR3 nucleotides read TGCGCCAGCAGCTTGGCCTCAGGACCTGGGGCCAACGTCCTGACTTTC. The chain has TRBV5-1 and TRBJ2-6, with no clear D. CDR3 size: 16 residues. Germline V CDR1 and CDR2: SGHRS, YFSETQ. V lost 0 bases and J 2 bases, leaving 9 bases between the germline ends.

This clonotype appeared many times. This rearrangement joins TRBV7-3 to TRBJ1-1, with D perhaps TRBD1 (6 bases). Germline assignment: CDR1 SGHTA and CDR2 FQGTGA. Between the trimmed V and J ends, which lost 4 bases and 6 bases, there was a span of 12 bases. CDR3 size: 13 residues. The CDR3, as DNA: TGTGCCAGCAGCTGGGGGGCCGAAGCTGAAGCTTTCTTT. Protein: CASSWGAEAEAFF.

This clonotype was seen at least ten times. This chain uses TRBV6-1 with TRBJ1-5; maybe TRBD1 (5 bases). V lost 6 bases to trimming and J lost 2 bases, with 20 bases between them. The CDR3 is made up of 17 amino acids. Looked up from germline, CDR1 is MNHNS and CDR2 is SASEGT. CDR3 sequence: CASRPGRGTAGNQPQHF. CDR3 nucleotide sequence: TGTGCCAGCAGACCGGGACGGGGGACGGCGGGCAATCAGCCCCAGCATTTT.

The chain has TRBV6-1 and TRBJ2-7, with 7 bases that match TRBD1. Germline CDR1 is MNHNS and CDR2 is SASEGT. CDR3 length equals 14 residues. Losses at the gene ends were 4 bases for V and 7 bases for J; bases not matched to a gene: 10. The CDR3 coding sequence is TGTGCCAGCAGTGTCTCGGGACAGCGGCGGGAGCAGTACTTC. This codes for CASSVSGQRREQYF.

This clonotype was detected a few times. This sequence joins TRBV28 and TRBJ2-5; TRBD2 matches 7 bases. The CDR3 length is 15 residues. V dropped 7 bases and J dropped 5; count of bases not matched to a gene: 13. The germline CDR1 and CDR2 sequences are MDHEN and SYDVKM. The DNA of the CDR3 is TGTGCCAGCATCCCCGTTCGGGGGGTCTTTGAGACCCAGTACTTC. Residues: CASIPVRGVFETQYF.

This clonotype was counted between two and nine times. The chain carries TRBV10-3 and TRBJ1-3; TRBD1 is a possible D gene (6 bases). Germline V gene data show CDR1 as ENHRY and CDR2 as SYGVKD. The CDR3 covers 16 residues. V was shortened by 10 bases and J by 5 bases, with 24 bases between the two germline ends. The CDR3 coding sequence is TGTGCCACAAAGGGGGAACGGGACCGAAACCGAAACACCATATATTTT. Its protein is CATKGERDRNRNTIYF.

Ten or more counts support this clonotype. The V call is TRBV7-2, the J call TRBJ2-7; a weak D match, TRBD2 (5 bases). CDR1 is SGHTA and CDR2 is FQGNSA in the germline V gene. V was cut by 3 bases and J by 3 bases, with 12 bases left in between. The CDR3 runs 14 residues. CDR3: CASSFGRRNYEQYF. As DNA, the CDR3 is TGTGCCAGCAGCTTCGGACGGAGGAACTACGAGCAGTACTTC.

This chain connects TRBV23-1 to TRBJ1-5, with D possibly TRBD1 on 6 matching bases. Being an ORF, TRBV23-1 has a function that is uncertain. This CDR3 has 16 residues. Trimming pared 4 bases from V and 4 bases from J, leaving 17 bases between. Written as DNA, the CDR3 is TGCGCCAGCAGTCGTCCGGGACACAGCTTGAATCAGCCCCAGCATTTT. Protein product: CASSRPGHSLNQPQHF.

Ten or more counts support this clonotype. The chain is built from TRBV12-3 or TRBV12-4 and TRBJ1-2; D uncertain. The V end was cut by 5 bases, the J end by 10 bases, with 26 bases between. The CDR3 length is 16 residues. CDR3 sequence reads: CASSPTIGPIPMAYTF. The DNA of the CDR3 is TGTGCCAGCAGTCCAACAATCGGGCCAATTCCTATGGCCTACACCTTC.

This clonotype occurred many times. The rearrangement uses TRBV7-8 and TRBJ2-2, with 9 bases aligning to TRBD1. Germline CDR1 reads SGHVS; CDR2 reads FQNEAQ. The CDR3 has 15 amino acids. After removal of 5 bases from V and 7 bases from J, the junction contained 8 bases not matched to a gene. This CDR3 reads CASSRDRAAGGELFF. The DNA for the CDR3 is TGTGCCAGCAGCCGGGACAGGGCCGCCGGCGGGGAGCTGTTTTTT.

The V gene is TRBV5-5, the J gene TRBJ2-3; D might be TRBD2 (7 bases). From germline, CDR1 is SGHKS and CDR2 YYEKEE (reference sequence). This CDR3 contains 14 residues. The V end was cut by 6 bases, the J end by 2 bases, with 13 bases between. The CDR3 DNA sequence: TGTGCCAGCAAGAAACGGGGGGCCACAGATACGCAGTATTTT. Its translation is CASKKRGATDTQYF.

This clonotype was picked up a small number of times. J is TRBJ1-2 and V is TRBV6-1, with D uncertain. Trimming stripped 6 bases from V and 2 bases from J, with 19 bases between. This CDR3 has 16 residues. CDR1 is MNHNS, CDR2 SASEGT, per germline. The CDR3 region has the DNA TGTGCCAGCAGCCGAGAGTATTCCGCTAACAACTATGGCTACACCTTC. Translating it yields CASSREYSANNYGYTF.

The chain has TRBV3-1 and TRBJ2-5; 8 nucleotides line up with TRBD2. V lost 4 bases to trimming and J lost 4 bases; unmatched junction nucleotides: 8. The CDR3 is made up of 15 amino acids. The germline V gene encodes CDR1 LGHDT and CDR2 YNNKEL (reference sequence). The CDR3 coding sequence is TGTGCCAGCAGCCTCCGGGGGGGCCGAGGAGAGACCCAGTACTTC. It codes for CASSLRGGRGETQYF.

This clonotype was seen repeatedly, ten times or more. This chain connects TRBV11-2 to TRBJ2-3, with D perhaps matching TRBD2 (5 bases). The CDR3 is 15 residues long. The germline V and J ends were trimmed by 5 bases and 4 bases, with 16 bases remaining between them. The germline V gene has CDR1 SGHAT and CDR2 FQNNGV. The CDR3 reads CASSLVASFADTQYF. Here the CDR3 DNA reads TGTGCCAGCAGCCTCGTAGCTAGCTTCGCAGATACGCAGTATTTT. Together with reference TRBV11-2 and TRBJ2-3, the CDR3 gives the full variable domain: EAGVAQSPRYKIIEKRQSVAFWCNPISGHATLYWYQQILGQGPKLLIQFQNNGVVDDSQLPKDRFSAERLKGVDSTLKIQPAKLEDSAVYLCASSLVASFADTQYFGPGTRLTVL.

This clonotype was picked up a small number of times. This chain links TRBV7-9 with TRBJ2-7; the D gene is possibly TRBD1 (6 bases). CDR3 length: 14 amino acids. V was clipped by 1 base and J by 7 bases, with 14 bases between them. Germline loops: CDR1 SEHNR, CDR2 FQNEAQ (reference sequence). The CDR3 sequence is CASSLVRDIREQYF. The CDR3 DNA reads TGTGCCAGCAGCTTAGTCCGGGACATTCGGGAGCAGTACTTC.

V gene TRBV6-1 combines with J gene TRBJ2-1; D not certain. This CDR3 contains 13 residues. V was shortened by 6 bases and J by 9 bases, with 15 bases between the two germline ends. Per germline, CDR1 MNHNS and CDR2 SASEGT. The DNA for the CDR3 is TGTGCCAGCAGCCCCACAGACACCGGTGAGCAGTTCTTC. It specifies CASSPTDTGEQFF.

This clonotype was seen many times. V gene TRBV20-1 combines with J gene TRBJ2-5; 7 positions agree with TRBD2. V lost 1 base, J lost 5 bases, and 10 bases stayed unmatched. Germline-derived CDR1 and CDR2 are DFQATT and SNEGSKA (reference sequence). The CDR3 consists of 15 residues. This CDR3 reads CSARGAAGAAETQYF. In nucleotides, the CDR3 is TGCAGTGCTAGAGGGGCTGCGGGAGCGGCGGAGACCCAGTACTTC.

In this sample, this clonotype turned up many times. This chain joins TRBV24-1 and TRBJ2-5; no reliable D call. CDR1 and CDR2 (germline): KGHDR, SFDVKD. The V and J ends lost 4 bases and 4 bases respectively, with 24 bases between them. The CDR3 totals 18 residues. CDR3 loop: CATSDNRASAQTPETQYF. The CDR3 DNA sequence: TGTGCCACCAGTGACAACCGGGCCTCAGCCCAAACCCCAGAGACCCAGTACTTC.

This clonotype was seen repeatedly, ten times or more. V gene TRBV10-3 combines with J gene TRBJ2-5; D perhaps matches TRBD2 (5 bases). The CDR3 runs to 13 residues. Trimming took 6 bases from V and 5 from J, leaving 13 bases between them. Germline V gene data show CDR1 as ENHRY and CDR2 as SYGVKD. This CDR3 is CAIRDGRGETQYF. The CDR3 region has the DNA TGTGCCATCAGGGACGGGCGAGGGGAGACCCAGTACTTC.

This clonotype occurred once. The CDR3 bases are TGTGCCAGCTCCCCGGACAGCGCTACGAACTATGGCTACACCTTC. Its protein product is CASSPDSATNYGYTF. This rearrangement joins TRBV18 to TRBJ1-2, with a possible D match to TRBD1 (6 bases). Germline-derived CDR1 and CDR2 are KGHSH and LQKENI. V lost 6 bases to trimming and J lost 2 bases, with 16 bases between them. This CDR3 is built from 15 residues.

This clonotype was seen repeatedly, ten times or more. The chain is built from TRBV12-3 or TRBV12-4 and TRBJ2-3, with 8 bases lining up with TRBD1. The CDR3 spans 15 residues. V was pared by 5 bases and J by 1 base, with 5 bases of the junction left unmatched. CDR3 protein: CASSKETGGTDTQYF. The CDR3 coding sequence is TGTGCCAGCAGTAAAGAGACAGGGGGCACAGATACGCAGTATTTT.